This T cell receptor (beta chain) derives from a study of blood T cell repertoires in COVID-19 (dated by TCRdb to the early 2020s). For context, the study as a whole: Samples from collaborators originated in the United States, Italy and Spain and spanned both the acute and convalescent phases of COVID-19. Deeply sampled blood TCRbeta repertoires from subjects exposed to, actively infected with, or recovered from COVID-19 were included in the dataset. Nearly every sample came with metadata listing a de-identified subject ID, COVID-19 status, age in years and sex. The material from the prospective study consisted of cDNA or gDNA derived from T cells, B-cell-depleted T cells, or PBMCs. Where available, HLA class I and class II types were taken from metadata supplied by the sample provider and were not determined by assay-based typing. The repertoires were released in a freely available public database intended as a resource for research on the immune response to SARS-CoV-2. The samples were drawn from two sources: the first 160 participants of the ongoing ImmuneRACE study, and some 1,300 subjects contributed by 6 global collaborators.

What the work shows at the level of the full study, not this receptor alone: The amount of clinical and demographic metadata varied by source and participant and was provided uncurated.

TCRbeta CDR3 regions were amplified from genomic DNA using the immunoSEQ Assay, a bias-controlled multiplex PCR. The paper's data handling went like this. Within the assay, amplification of reference gene primers was used to estimate how many nucleated cells each sample contained. To quantify the absolute abundance of each unique TCRbeta CDR3 rearrangement, sequence reads were collapsed and filtered. For each sample, productive Simpson clonality was calculated as the square root of Simpson's diversity index over productive rearrangements. TCRdb mirrors the immuneACCESS table, restricted to in-frame sequences. Some clones are absent from its copies; in checked studies, under half trace to an unresolved V gene, and the reason for the others is unknown. That table supplies the V and J calls and clone size; D and trimming were determined from the DNA. Counted in this sample were nearly 110,000 clones; 75% to 95% of them appeared once. The ten biggest clones cover approximately 1.2% of the sample.

According to the germline V gene, CDR1 reads SGHRS and CDR2 reads YFSETQ. Spanning cysteine to phenylalanine, the CDR3 consists of 14 amino acids. Only CDR3 DNA remains: 42 bases, in frame from the first base. V and J lose 2 bases and 4 bases, and a span of 11 bases separates them. This clone was seen a few times. This receptor's antigen is unknown. Per-nucleotide qualities are absent, and no much larger clonotype sits a single base away. Each collaborating institution followed its own protocols to collect whole blood in K2EDTA tubes. For TCRbeta analysis, collaborators shipped samples in one of three forms: frozen whole blood, isolated PBMCs, or DNA extracted from either of those sample types.

Rearrangement joined TRBV5-1 to TRBJ2-3; too little of a D gene remains to name it. This sequence was found in a woman in her twenties or thirties with acute or convalescent COVID-19. The sequenced sample consisted of peripheral blood. CDR3 loop: CASSLSVGPDTQYF. The bases read TGCGCCAGCAGCTTAAGCGTCGGTCCAGATACGCAGTATTTT.